This TCR beta chain came from a study of sequential checkpoint blockade in melanoma. Overall study context: After both sequences, patients received maintenance nivolumab.

Repertoires were generated with immunoSEQ multiplex PCR, while TCRdb's copy carries only in-frame clones and drops some. The data show some 31,000 clones, with 80% to 90% seen just once and roughly 22% held by the top ten. CDR1 SEHNR and CDR2 FQNEAQ come from the germline V gene (reference sequence). This CDR3 is built from 12 residues. Indicated treatment: randomized to nivolumab then ipilimumab (arm A) or the reverse (arm B). From thawed PBMCs, live CD3+CD8+ cells negative for CD19 and CD56 were sorted. This rearrangement joins TRBV7-9 to TRBJ2-2; D is undetermined. The sequencing here drew on CD8+ T cells sorted from blood (inferred from file names), taken from a patient given nivolumab and ipilimumab in sequence. This TCR derives from a human donor with melanoma. CDR3 DNA sequence: TGTTGTTCGGTAGAACGGACCGGGGAGCTGTTTTTT. Translating it yields CCSVERTGELFF.